This TCR beta chain is drawn from a study of T-cell reconstitution after alpha-beta-depleted transplantation in children. V dropped 1 base and J dropped 3 bases, with 10 bases sitting between them. Germline V gives CDR1 SGHTA, CDR2 FQGNSA. This CDR3 has 14 amino acids. This clonotype was seen ten or more times. Preparing the TCRbeta library involved the use of unique molecular identifiers. One entry per CDR3 protein, called by TCRdb with MiXCR from the PCR reads. Here the sample spans 170,000 or so distinct CDR3 sequences, roughly 6.8% being singletons. This TCR came from a human donor who donated a stem cell graft to a child with Wiskott-Aldrich syndrome. The specimen was PBMCs from the stem cell graft donor, collected from the stem cell graft. V gene TRBV7-2 combines with J gene TRBJ2-7; D is tentatively TRBD1 or TRBD2 (5 bases each). CDR3 nucleotide sequence: TGTGCCAGCAGCTTAGTAGGGACGAACTACGAGCAGTACTTC. It specifies CASSLVGTNYEQYF.